This T cell receptor beta chain is from a study of T cell repertoires in cytomegalovirus infection. Study-level information: CMV epitopes used comprised recently identified HLA-C-restricted ones and well-studied HLA-B-restricted ones. The public TCR beta signatures pointed to both CMV infection and matching HLA type.

Ten or more counts support this clonotype. Its target is unknown. Germline CDR1 SGHTA, CDR2 FQGNSA. The CDR3 has 13 amino acids. V was shortened by 5 bases and J by 6 bases, with 12 bases between the two germline ends. Study-wide results and limits: Across the ex vivo response, the dominant clonotypes were HLA-C-restricted CMV-specific TCR beta clonotypes. The study identified carriers of CMV plus the relevant HLA from cumulative public TCR beta family frequency.

MiXCR, applied by TCRdb to the reads, yields one record per CDR3 protein. The table records 360,000 or so distinct CDR3 sequences, roughly a third of them present only once. The receptor was isolated from a human donor in good health (CMV status not recorded). Some clones in this sample may be carry-over from other donors' samples. The chain is built from TRBV7-2 and TRBJ2-3; no definite D call. This material consisted of cultured PBMCs, taken from culture after CMV antigen stimulation. The CDR3 DNA reads as TGTGCCAGCAGCCGCCCCGGCCGCGATACGCAGTATTTT. This sequence encodes CASSRPGRDTQYF. Full variable domain (missing parts from reference TRBV7-2 and TRBJ2-3): GAGVSQSPSNKVTEKGKDVELRCDPISGHTALYWYRQSLGQGLEFLIYFQGNSAPDKSGLPSDRFSAERTGGSVSTLTIQRTQQEDSAVYLCASSRPGRDTQYFGPGTRLTVL.